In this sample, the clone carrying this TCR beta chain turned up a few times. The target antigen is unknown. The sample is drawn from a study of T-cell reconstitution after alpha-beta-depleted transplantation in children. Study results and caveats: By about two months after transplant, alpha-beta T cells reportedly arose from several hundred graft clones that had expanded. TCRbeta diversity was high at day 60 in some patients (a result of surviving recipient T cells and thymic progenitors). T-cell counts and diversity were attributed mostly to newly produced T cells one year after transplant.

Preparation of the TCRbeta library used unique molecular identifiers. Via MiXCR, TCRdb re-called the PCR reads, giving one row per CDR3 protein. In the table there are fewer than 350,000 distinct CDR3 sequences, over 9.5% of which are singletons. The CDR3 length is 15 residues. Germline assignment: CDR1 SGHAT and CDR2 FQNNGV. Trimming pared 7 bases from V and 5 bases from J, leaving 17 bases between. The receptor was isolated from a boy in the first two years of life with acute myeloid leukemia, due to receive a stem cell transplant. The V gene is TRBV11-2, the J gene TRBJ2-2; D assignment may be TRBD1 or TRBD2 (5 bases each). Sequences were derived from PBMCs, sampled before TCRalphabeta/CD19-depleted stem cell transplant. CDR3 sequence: CASTPRGRETGELFF. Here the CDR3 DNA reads TGTGCCAGCACCCCTCGGGGCAGGGAAACCGGGGAGCTGTTTTTT.